A single sample is the source of the 9 T cell receptor beta chains below, sequenced in a study of radiation and T cells in renal cell carcinoma. Time point in this sample: blood 2 weeks post-SBRT. Treatment here: 15 Gy SBRT to primary tumor, nephrectomy 4 weeks later. The data were produced by immunoSEQ multiplex PCR, yet TCRdb's version contains in-frame clones alone and is incomplete. The data contain some 120,000 clones, 85% to 90% of them singletons. The sample in question was blood, obtained from a patient whose treatment included radiotherapy and nephrectomy. These receptors all come from a woman aged 70-85 years with renal cell carcinoma.

The chain is built from TRBV4-1 and TRBJ1-2, with D uncertain. CDR3 length: 14 amino acids. Trimming pared 0 bases from V and 2 bases from J, leaving 7 bases between. Germline values: CDR1 MGHRA, CDR2 YSYEKL. CDR3 sequence reads: CASSQDEGNYGYTF. The CDR3 DNA is TGCGCCAGCAGCCAAGATGAAGGGAACTATGGCTACACCTTC.

The V call is TRBV4-2, the J call TRBJ2-7, with D unclear. Trimming took off 1 base at V and 5 bases at J, with 9 bases between the two ends. Per germline, CDR1 LGHNA and CDR2 YNFKEQ. The CDR3 has 13 residues. CDR3 sequence reads: CASSQVGVHEQYF. In DNA form, the CDR3 reads TGTGCCAGCAGCCAAGTTGGGGTCCACGAGCAGTACTTC.

The V and J genes are TRBV13 and TRBJ2-6; D perhaps matches TRBD2 (6 bases). CDR3 length equals 19 residues. Deletions cut 7 bases from V and 4 bases from J, with 26 bases between. Germline values: CDR1 PRHDT, CDR2 FYEKMQ (reference sequence). CDR3 residues: CASTRDSGRGVRGANVLTF. CDR3 coding DNA: TGTGCCAGCACCCGAGACTCCGGGAGAGGGGTGAGGGGGGCCAACGTCCTGACTTTC.

This clone was picked up one time. The chain couples TRBV19 to TRBJ2-7; D call uncertain. The CDR3 length is 14 residues. CDR1 and CDR2 from the germline V gene are LNHDA and SQIVND (reference sequence). V gave up 2 bases and J gave up 4 bases, with 12 bases separating them. The CDR3: CASSIRGVEYEQYF. In DNA, the CDR3 is TGTGCCAGTAGTATACGTGGGGTTGAATACGAGCAGTACTTC.

The chain uses TRBV7-2 and TRBJ1-4; TRBD1 is a possible D gene (5 bases). The V and J ends lost 4 bases and 3 bases respectively, with 12 bases between them. This CDR3 region has 15 residues. CDR1 and CDR2 from the germline V gene are SGHTA and FQGNSA. Here the CDR3 reads CASSSTGVSNEKLFF. Written as DNA, the CDR3 is TGTGCCAGCAGCTCAACGGGGGTCTCTAATGAAAAACTGTTTTTT.

This chain connects TRBV25-1 to TRBJ2-7, with 8 bases lining up with TRBD1. The germline V gene encodes CDR1 MGHDK and CDR2 SYGVNS. The ends lost 6 bases at V and 5 bases at J; junction bases unmatched: 6. The CDR3 loop spans 13 amino acids. CDR3 coding DNA: TGTGCCAGCAGGGACAGGGTAATCAACGAGCAGTACTTC. As protein: CASRDRVINEQYF.

The rearrangement joins TRBV30 to TRBJ1-6, with D possibly matching TRBD1 (5 bases). CDR1 and CDR2 (germline): GTSNPN, SVGIG (reference sequence). V was cut by 3 bases and J by 8 bases, with 11 bases left in between. The CDR3 runs 13 residues. The CDR3 DNA sequence: TGTGCCTGGAGGAAAGGGGTGGATTCACCCCTCCACTTT. Its translation is CAWRKGVDSPLHF.

J is TRBJ1-5 and V is TRBV6-4; D possibly corresponds to TRBD1 (5 bases). This CDR3 is 17 amino acids long. The V gene lost 1 base and the J gene lost 4 bases, with 17 bases spanning the gap. Germline V gene data show CDR1 as MRHNA and CDR2 as SNTAGT. This CDR3 is CASSDFRGGQGNQPQHF. The CDR3 DNA is TGTGCCAGCAGTGACTTTAGAGGTGGGCAGGGTAATCAGCCCCAGCATTTT.

The chain joins TRBV19 to TRBJ1-2; the D gene is possibly TRBD1 (5 bases). The germline V and J ends were trimmed by 2 bases and 2 bases, with 9 bases remaining between them. The length of the CDR3 is 14 residues. Germline V CDR1 and CDR2: LNHDA, SQIVND (reference sequence). In DNA form, the CDR3 reads TGTGCCAGTAGTATAATGAGACAGAACTATGGCTACACCTTC. Protein: CASSIMRQNYGYTF. The full variable domain, with the rest looked up from reference TRBV19 and TRBJ1-2, is DGGITQSPKYLFRKEGQNVTLSCEQNLNHDAMYWYRQDPGQGLRLIYYSQIVNDFQKGDIAEGYSVSREKKESFPLTVTSAQKNPTAFYLCASSIMRQNYGYTFGSGTRLTVV.